The 18 T cell receptor beta chains below all came from one sample that was sequenced in a study of blood T cells in healthy people across ages. A second roughly 6 to 12 cycle PCR used barcoded and J-beta primers. In TCRdb, the 5' RACE reads were re-called with MiXCR into one record per CDR3 protein. This table has about 1.8 million distinct CDR3 sequences, 49% appearing once. Sequencing was performed on blood. Receptors originate from a woman in her thirties or forties in good health.

This clonotype has at least ten counts. The gene calls are TRBV7-9 and TRBJ2-5; D possibly matches TRBD1 or TRBD2 (5 bases each). The CDR3 has 14 amino acids. Germline CDR1 and CDR2: SEHNR and FQNEAQ (reference sequence). V gave up 6 bases and J gave up 3 bases, with 14 bases separating them. CDR3 in amino acids: CASRAGTEKETQYF. The CDR3 DNA follows: TGTGCCAGCAGGGCCGGGACGGAAAAAGAGACCCAGTACTTC.

This clonotype appeared a few times. This chain links TRBV16 with TRBJ2-1; 8 positions match TRBD1. CDR1 is KGHSY, CDR2 FQNENV, per germline. This CDR3 region has 17 residues. V was pared by 0 bases and J by 2 bases, with 6 bases of the junction left unmatched. CDR3 amino acids: CASSQSGTGSTYNEQFF. The CDR3 region has the DNA TGTGCCAGCAGCCAATCAGGGACAGGTAGTACCTACAATGAGCAGTTCTTC.

This clonotype was counted between two and nine times. This chain connects TRBV20-1 to TRBJ1-2; D possibly corresponds to TRBD1 (5 bases). This CDR3 contains 17 residues. V shed 0 bases and J shed 4 bases, with 21 bases lying between them. Germline CDR1 DFQATT, CDR2 SNEGSKA (reference sequence). The CDR3 coding sequence is TGCAGTGCTAGAGATCAAATTCCTTGGGCGGGGACCTATGGCTACACCTTC. This encodes CSARDQIPWAGTYGYTF.

The chain is built from TRBV20-1 and TRBJ2-3; maybe TRBD1 (6 bases). The CDR3 contains 15 residues. Germline CDR1 DFQATT, CDR2 SNEGSKA (reference sequence). Trimming removed 8 bases from V and 2 bases from J, with 20 bases in between. CDR3 DNA: TGCAGTACTGCCGTGATTCAGGGGTCCACAGATACGCAGTATTTT. This gives the protein CSTAVIQGSTDTQYF.

Note on this clonotype: A read error may explain this, as a much larger clone is one base away. The chain uses TRBV27 and TRBJ1-2; weak D call: TRBD1 (5 bases). CDR1 and CDR2 from the germline V gene are MNHEY and SMNVEV (reference sequence). CDR3 length: 18 residues. The V end lost 7 bases, the J end lost 7 bases, and 31 bases lay between the germline ends. CDR3 residues: CASKGVSRAGTVFFGYTF. Written as DNA, the CDR3 is TGTGCCAGCAAAGGGGTATCGAGAGCCGGGACGGTCTTTTTTGGCTACACCTTC.

This sequence joins TRBV13 and TRBJ2-7; 9 positions match TRBD1. The CDR3 covers 14 residues. V dropped 5 bases and J dropped 8; count of bases not matched to a gene: 10. Germline lookup yields CDR1 PRHDT and CDR2 FYEKMQ (reference sequence). CDR3 DNA: TGTGCCAGCAGCCGTGGACAGGGGTTCATCAAGCAGTACTTC. The encoded protein is CASSRGQGFIKQYF.

This rearrangement joins TRBV7-2 to TRBJ2-7, with 10 bases that match TRBD1. Trimming cost V 5 bases and J 2 bases; bases outside gene matches: 12. The CDR3 has 17 residues. From germline, CDR1 is SGHTA and CDR2 FQGNSA. CDR3 nucleotide sequence: TGTGCCAGCAGCCAAGACAGGGGGCCAACCCTGACCTACGAGCAGTACTTC. Protein: CASSQDRGPTLTYEQYF.

This sequence joins TRBV7-6 and TRBJ2-1; TRBD2 matches at 8 bases. The V gene end was trimmed by 0 bases and the J gene end by 6 bases; junction bases not matched to a gene: 4. The germline gives CDR1 SGHVS, CDR2 FNYEAQ. The CDR3 consists of 15 residues. The CDR3: CASSLAPGGGNEQFF. The CDR3 coding sequence is TGTGCCAGCAGCTTAGCACCCGGGGGGGGCAATGAGCAGTTCTTC.

This clonotype was detected many times. The chain couples TRBV4-1 to TRBJ2-7; 9 bases map to TRBD1. The CDR3 is 14 residues long. J gave up 3 bases and V 2 bases, and 2 bases lay outside the gene matches. Germline loops: CDR1 MGHRA, CDR2 YSYEKL. The CDR3 sequence: CASSQSTGGYEQYF. The CDR3 DNA follows: TGCGCCAGCAGCCAATCGACAGGGGGCTACGAGCAGTACTTC.

V and J are TRBV20-1 and TRBJ1-5, with D possibly matching TRBD1 (6 bases). The CDR3 length is 16 residues. CDR1 is DFQATT and CDR2 is SNEGSKA in the germline V gene (reference sequence). Between the trimmed V and J ends, which lost 5 bases and 0 bases, there was a span of 17 bases. CDR3: CSAPRDMYDSNQPQHF. DNA of the CDR3: TGCAGTGCTCCCCGGGACATGTACGATAGCAATCAGCCCCAGCATTTT.

The V and J genes are TRBV7-2 and TRBJ2-3; D perhaps matches TRBD2 (5 bases). CDR1 is SGHTA and CDR2 is FQGNSA in the germline V gene. V was shortened by 2 bases and J by 5 bases, with 11 bases between the two germline ends. The CDR3 covers 14 residues. The CDR3 spells CASSLLGAGDTQYF. CDR3 nucleotides: TGTGCCAGCAGCTTACTCGGCGCGGGAGATACGCAGTATTTT.

This clonotype was counted between two and nine times. V gene TRBV7-2 combines with J gene TRBJ2-5, with 8 bases fitting TRBD1. The J call is in doubt because the DNA end fits TRBJ2-7 better. The germline V gene has CDR1 SGHTA and CDR2 FQGNSA. The CDR3 covers 13 residues. The CDR3 region is CASSWTGNGEQYF. CDR3 DNA: TGTGCCAGCAGTTGGACAGGGAATGGCGAGCAGTACTTC.

The table lists this clonotype with a count of one. This rearrangement joins TRBV13 to TRBJ2-7; TRBD2 agrees at 7 bases. The CDR3 extends over 15 amino acids. The V gene end was trimmed by 6 bases and the J gene end by 2 bases; junction bases not matched to a gene: 10. Germline CDR1 reads PRHDT; CDR2 reads FYEKMQ (reference sequence). This CDR3 is CASSRGGSQTYEQYF. Here the CDR3 DNA reads TGTGCCAGCAGTCGGGGCGGGAGCCAGACCTACGAGCAGTACTTC.

A remark on this clonotype: An end of the junction differs from the germline gene, which may be a read error. The chain combines TRBV7-7 with TRBJ2-5; perhaps TRBD1 as D (6 bases). There are 16 residues in the CDR3. Germline assignment: CDR1 SSHAT and CDR2 FNYEAQ (reference sequence). CDR3 region: CASSEQGGLDLETQYF. CDR3 sequence (DNA): TGTGCTAGCAGCGAACAGGGTGGGTTGGATCTAGAGACCCAGTACTTC. Supplemented by reference TRBV7-7 and TRBJ2-5, the full variable domain reads GAGVSQSPRYKVTKRGQDVTLRCDPISSHATLYWYQQALGQGPEFLTYFNYEAQPDKSGLPSDRFSAERPEGSISTLTIQRTEQRDSAMYRCASSEQGGLDLETQYFGPGTRLLVL.

V is TRBV6-5 and J is TRBJ2-1, with D hard to call. CDR1 is MNHEY, CDR2 SVGAGI, per germline. This CDR3 has 13 amino acids. V lost 5 bases and J lost 5, with 10 bases in between. CDR3 in amino acids: CASSEVPHNEQFF. The CDR3 coding sequence is TGTGCCAGCAGTGAGGTCCCCCACAATGAGCAGTTCTTC.

This clonotype appeared a single time. One end of the junction fails to match germline, which may point to a read error. The chain links TRBV20-1 to TRBJ2-7; 13 bases agree with TRBD2. Germline assignment: CDR1 DFQATT and CDR2 SNEGSKA (reference sequence). This CDR3 contains 16 residues. CDR3 sequence: CSARGGTSGVSYEQYF. The CDR3 nucleotides are TGTAGTGCTAGAGGCGGGACTAGCGGGGTTTCCTACGAGCAGTACTTC.

The V gene is TRBV6-2 or TRBV6-3, the J gene TRBJ2-7; TRBD1 aligns across 7 bases. Trimming cost V 3 bases and J 3 bases; bases outside gene matches: 5. Germline CDR1 is MNHEY and CDR2 is SVGEGT. This CDR3 is built from 14 residues. The DNA for the CDR3 is TGTGCCAGCAGTTATTGTGACAGGGACTACGAGCAGTACTTC. Encoded protein: CASSYCDRDYEQYF.

This chain connects TRBV7-2 to TRBJ2-3; D might be TRBD2 (6 bases). There are 16 residues in the CDR3. The germline gives CDR1 SGHTA, CDR2 FQGNSA. Trimming pared 4 bases from V and 2 bases from J, leaving 16 bases between. CDR3 amino acids: CASSYPRGKTTDTQYF. The CDR3 region has the DNA TGTGCCAGCAGCTACCCCCGGGGGAAAACCACAGATACGCAGTATTTT.